This TCR beta chain was found in a study of shared clonotypes between healthy human individuals. The assay was immunoSEQ multiplex PCR, and TCRdb's table has in-frame clones only and misses some. The top ten hold approximately 1.7% of the sample, which has 600,000 to 750,000 clones, roughly 72% seen once. CDR1 and CDR2 (germline): GTSNPN, SVGIG (reference sequence). This CDR3 spans 15 amino acids. The trim removed 2 bases at V and 4 bases at J, leaving 6 bases unmatched. The chain links TRBV30 to TRBJ2-3; 10 bases match TRBD2. The receptor was isolated from a woman aged 30 to 39 in good health. The sample comprised memory CD4+ T cells sorted from blood. Subset specified: CD45RA-negative fraction. The CDR3 sequence: CAWSRLAGVSDTQYF. CDR3 sequence (DNA): TGTGCCTGGAGTAGGCTAGCGGGAGTATCAGATACGCAGTATTTT.